Listed below are T cell receptor beta chains from one sample, sequenced in a study of siplizumab effects on memory and regulatory T cells. The table came from immunoSEQ multiplex PCR; TCRdb's copy has only in-frame clones and leaves some out. The sample holds approximately 100,000 clones; approximately 90% are singletons and the top ten take around 0.75%. The specimen sequenced was Tregs sorted from blood. Receptor source: a human donor in good health. CDR3s include the opening cysteine and the closing phenylalanine or tryptophan. Each record gives: J gene, CDR3 length, D gene, V gene, clone size, CDR3 protein, CDR3 DNA. A D gene is named only where the DNA matches it firmly. The listing skips clone size in some rows; elsewhere it reads once, few, many or a size class.

j_gene: TRBJ2-2
len: 16
d_gene: TRBD2
v_gene: TRBV5-4
abundance: .
CDR3aa: CASSFRRGWNTGELFF
CDR3nt: TGTGCCAGCAGCTTTCGGCGGGGGTGGAACACCGGGGAGCTGTTTTTT

j_gene: TRBJ1-4
len: 15
d_gene: .
v_gene: TRBV5-4
abundance: once
CDR3aa: CASSFLRDGNEKLFF
CDR3nt: TGTGCCAGCAGCTTCCTCCGGGACGGTAATGAAAAACTGTTTTTT

j_gene: TRBJ1-1
len: 14
d_gene: TRBD1
v_gene: TRBV6-5
abundance: .
CDR3aa: CASSPGQGYTEAFF
CDR3nt: TGTGCCAGCAGCCCTGGACAGGGGTACACTGAAGCTTTCTTT

j_gene: TRBJ1-1
len: 13
d_gene: .
v_gene: TRBV6-1
abundance: .
CDR3aa: CASLGHSDTEAFF
CDR3nt: TGTGCCAGCCTCGGGCATTCGGACACTGAAGCTTTCTTT

j_gene: TRBJ1-1
len: 15
d_gene: .
v_gene: TRBV2
abundance: .
CDR3aa: CASSADVLLNTEAFF
CDR3nt: TGTGCCAGCAGTGCTGACGTTCTCTTGAACACTGAAGCTTTCTTT

j_gene: TRBJ2-3
len: 14
d_gene: .
v_gene: TRBV27
abundance: .
CDR3aa: CASTNSMNTDTQYF
CDR3nt: TGTGCCAGCACAAATTCCATGAACACAGATACGCAGTATTTT

j_gene: TRBJ1-2
len: 15
d_gene: TRBD1
v_gene: TRBV14
abundance: .
CDR3aa: CASSQSGTGGYGYTF
CDR3nt: TGTGCCAGCAGCCAATCCGGGACAGGGGGTTATGGCTACACCTTC

j_gene: TRBJ1-2
len: 15
d_gene: .
v_gene: TRBV19
abundance: .
CDR3aa: CASSPIPGFAYGYTF
CDR3nt: TGTGCCAGTAGTCCGATACCAGGGTTCGCCTATGGCTACACCTTC

j_gene: TRBJ1-1
len: 16
d_gene: .
v_gene: TRBV18
abundance: .
CDR3aa: CASSARAGAGDTEAFF
CDR3nt: TGTGCCAGCTCCGCAAGGGCGGGGGCGGGGGACACTGAAGCTTTCTTT

j_gene: TRBJ2-2
len: 15
d_gene: .
v_gene: TRBV6-1
abundance: once
CDR3aa: CASVDRTLNTGELFF
CDR3nt: TGTGCCAGCGTCGACAGGACTTTGAACACCGGGGAGCTGTTTTTT

j_gene: TRBJ1-4
len: 13
d_gene: .
v_gene: TRBV30
abundance: .
CDR3aa: CAWNVGTVEKLFF
CDR3nt: TGTGCCTGGAACGTAGGGACTGTTGAAAAACTGTTTTTT

j_gene: TRBJ2-1
len: 15
d_gene: .
v_gene: TRBV7-6
abundance: .
CDR3aa: CASSRGLYLQYEQFF
CDR3nt: TGTGCCAGCAGCAGGGGACTCTATTTACAATATGAGCAGTTCTTC

j_gene: TRBJ1-2
len: 15
d_gene: .
v_gene: TRBV7-9
abundance: .
CDR3aa: CASMRGDTQFSGYTF
CDR3nt: TGTGCCAGCATGAGGGGGGACACCCAATTCAGTGGCTACACCTTC

j_gene: TRBJ1-1
len: 15
d_gene: TRBD1
v_gene: TRBV5-1
abundance: .
CDR3aa: CASSLTGAPNTEAFF
CDR3nt: TGCGCCAGCAGCCTTACAGGGGCCCCGAACACTGAAGCTTTCTTT

j_gene: TRBJ2-1
len: 15
d_gene: .
v_gene: TRBV4-1
abundance: .
CDR3aa: CASSQDPRQGNEQFF
CDR3nt: TGCGCCAGCAGCCAAGATCCCCGGCAGGGCAATGAGCAGTTCTTC

j_gene: TRBJ1-5
len: 17
d_gene: .
v_gene: TRBV11-3
abundance: .
CDR3aa: CASSLVGREGERQPQHF
CDR3nt: TGTGCCAGCAGCTTAGTCGGCAGGGAGGGGGAACGTCAGCCCCAGCATTTT

j_gene: TRBJ2-2
len: 14
d_gene: TRBD1
v_gene: TRBV7-9
abundance: .
CDR3aa: CASSLAGGSGELFF
CDR3nt: TGTGCCAGCAGCTTAGCAGGGGGCTCCGGGGAGCTGTTTTTT

j_gene: TRBJ2-2
len: 16
d_gene: TRBD1
v_gene: TRBV27
abundance: .
CDR3aa: CASSSPGQANTGELFF
CDR3nt: TGTGCCAGCAGTAGCCCGGGACAGGCGAACACCGGGGAGCTGTTTTTT

j_gene: TRBJ2-2
len: 17
d_gene: TRBD2
v_gene: TRBV7-2
abundance: .
CDR3aa: CASSLTPSGGLSGELFF
CDR3nt: TGTGCCAGCAGCTTAACCCCTAGCGGGGGTCTTTCCGGGGAGCTGTTTTTT

j_gene: TRBJ1-5
len: 13
d_gene: .
v_gene: TRBV6-6
abundance: .
CDR3aa: CASRALLWRPQHF
CDR3nt: TGTGCCAGCCGGGCTCTTCTTTGGCGGCCCCAGCATTTT

j_gene: TRBJ2-5
len: 15
d_gene: .
v_gene: TRBV5-1
abundance: .
CDR3aa: CASSPNPDSPGTQYF
CDR3nt: TGCGCCAGCAGCCCCAACCCAGACTCCCCGGGGACCCAGTACTTC

j_gene: TRBJ2-3
len: 15
d_gene: .
v_gene: TRBV2
abundance: .
CDR3aa: CASRGQGPAYGTQYF
CDR3nt: TGTGCCAGCAGGGGACAAGGACCGGCGTACGGGACGCAGTATTTT

j_gene: TRBJ2-1
len: 14
d_gene: .
v_gene: TRBV6-5
abundance: .
CDR3aa: CASSRGVLYNEQFF
CDR3nt: TGTGCCAGCAGCCGAGGGGTTTTATACAATGAGCAGTTCTTC

j_gene: TRBJ2-5
len: 13
d_gene: TRBD2
v_gene: TRBV10-3
abundance: .
CDR3aa: CAIGGLAKETQYF
CDR3nt: TGTGCCATCGGGGGACTAGCTAAAGAGACCCAGTACTTC

j_gene: TRBJ2-7
len: 15
d_gene: .
v_gene: TRBV27
abundance: .
CDR3aa: CASSFGRPPQNEQYF
CDR3nt: TGTGCCAGCAGTTTCGGACGGCCCCCCCAAAACGAGCAGTACTTC

j_gene: TRBJ2-7
len: 13
d_gene: .
v_gene: TRBV6-6
abundance: .
CDR3aa: CASSSRTAYEQYF
CDR3nt: TGTGCCAGCAGCTCCCGGACAGCCTACGAGCAGTACTTC

j_gene: TRBJ1-5
len: 14
d_gene: .
v_gene: TRBV7-8
abundance: .
CDR3aa: CASSSRGSNQPQHF
CDR3nt: TGTGCCAGCAGCTCGAGAGGGAGCAATCAGCCCCAGCATTTT

j_gene: TRBJ2-5
len: 16
d_gene: TRBD1
v_gene: TRBV7-2
abundance: .
CDR3aa: CASSRLQGQGQETQYF
CDR3nt: TGTGCCAGCAGCCGATTACAGGGACAGGGCCAAGAGACCCAGTACTTC

j_gene: TRBJ1-5
len: 15
d_gene: .
v_gene: TRBV18
abundance: .
CDR3aa: CASSPGGGGNQPQHF
CDR3nt: TGTGCCAGCTCACCGGGCGGGGGGGGCAATCAGCCCCAGCATTTT

j_gene: TRBJ2-3
len: 14
d_gene: TRBD2
v_gene: TRBV15
abundance: .
CDR3aa: CATSWGLATDTQYF
CDR3nt: TGTGCCACCAGTTGGGGACTAGCTACAGATACGCAGTATTTT

j_gene: TRBJ2-3
len: 14
d_gene: TRBD1
v_gene: TRBV19
abundance: .
CDR3aa: CASRWTGRADTQYF
CDR3nt: TGTGCCAGTAGGTGGACAGGGAGAGCAGATACGCAGTATTTT

j_gene: TRBJ1-4
len: 17
d_gene: TRBD1
v_gene: TRBV5-1
abundance: .
CDR3aa: CASRRGQGSPFGEKLFF
CDR3nt: TGCGCCAGCAGACGGGGACAGGGATCCCCTTTTGGTGAAAAACTGTTTTTT

j_gene: TRBJ2-3
len: 16
d_gene: TRBD2
v_gene: TRBV11-3
abundance: .
CDR3aa: CASSGTSGGGTDTQYF
CDR3nt: TGTGCCAGCAGCGGGACTAGCGGGGGAGGCACAGATACGCAGTATTTT

j_gene: TRBJ2-5
len: 12
d_gene: .
v_gene: TRBV5-8
abundance: .
CDR3aa: CASSLNRETQYF
CDR3nt: TGTGCCAGCAGCTTGAACAGGGAGACCCAGTACTTC